The T cell receptor (beta chain) under discussion was sequenced for a study of T-cell memory formation after mild COVID-19. Overall study context: TCR clusters largely stayed donor specific.

This clonotype was detected many times. TCRdb ran MiXCR on the 5' RACE reads and lists one entry per CDR3 protein. The sample includes 250,000 or so distinct CDR3 sequences, under 20% seen only once; the top ten take 23%. Germline lookup yields CDR1 SGHVS and CDR2 FNYEAQ. The CDR3 contains 14 residues. Trimming removed 5 bases at V and 0 bases at J, with 11 bases between. The chain has TRBV7-6 and TRBJ2-7; TRBD2 is a possible D gene (5 bases). This receptor was taken from a young man who had mild COVID-19 (a few samples of this study predate the infection). Cell type and time point are not known. Sequencing was carried out using PBMCs or a T cell subset sorted from them (not recorded which). The CDR3 DNA is TGTGCCAGCAGCCCGAGGGTACTCTCCTACGAGCAGTACTTC. It translates to CASSPRVLSYEQYF.